The rows below give T cell receptor beta chains drawn from one sample of a study of T-cell memory formation after mild COVID-19. Each CDR3 protein is one row after TCRdb ran MiXCR on the 5' RACE reads. The sample has about 40,000 distinct CDR3 sequences, around 6.1% seen once; the top ten hold around 0.84%. The sequencing sample was made of PBMCs or a T cell subset sorted from them (not recorded which). Receptors were obtained from an adult who had mild COVID-19 (a few samples of this study predate the infection). Cell type and time point are not known. The CDR3 runs from the conserved cysteine through the conserved F or W. D genes are given only for firm matches. A row's size may be missing; if present it is once, few, many or a size class.

medium-sized	TRBV12-3/TRBV12-4	TRBJ2-7	15	TRBD1	TGTGCCAGCAGTTTATCCGGGACAGGGGCCAGAGAGCAGTACTTC	CASSLSGTGAREQYF
-	TRBV6-5	TRBJ1-5	15	TRBD1	TGTGCCAGCAGGCCTTCAGGGGGTGGCAATCAGCCCCAGCATTTT	CASRPSGGGNQPQHF
few	TRBV4-1	TRBJ2-7	15	TRBD1	TGCGCCAGCAGCCAATCGGGACAGGGGGTCTACGAGCAGTACTTC	CASSQSGQGVYEQYF
many	TRBV5-1	TRBJ2-5	15	-	TGCGCCAGCAGCTCCCAGGGGGGTAGAGGAGAGACCCAGTACTTC	CASSSQGGRGETQYF
many	TRBV12-3/TRBV12-4	TRBJ2-1	13	-	TGTGCCAGCAGCCCGGGACATTCTAAGGGGCAGTTCTTC	CASSPGHSKGQFF
many	TRBV24-1	TRBJ2-7	15	TRBD2	TGTGCCACCAGTGATTTCACTAGCGGGGGCTACGAGCAGTACTTC	CATSDFTSGGYEQYF
few	TRBV3-1	TRBJ2-7	15	TRBD1	TGTGCCAGCAGCCAAGCTGGACAGGGGCCCTACGAGCAGTACTTC	CASSQAGQGPYEQYF
-	TRBV18	TRBJ2-7	17	TRBD2	TGTGCCAGCTCACCCGGGACTAGATCCCTTCTTACCTACGAGCAGTACTTC	CASSPGTRSLLTYEQYF
few	TRBV30	TRBJ1-1	12	-	TGTGCCTGGCCACGGGGGCGCACTGAAGCTTTCTTT	CAWPRGRTEAFF
few	TRBV20-1	TRBJ1-6	13	-	TGCAGTGCCACACCCACGGTGAATTCACCCCTCCACTTT	CSATPTVNSPLHF
many	TRBV15	TRBJ2-3	13	-	TGTGCCACCAGCAGAGATAATGTGGATACGCAGTATTTT	CATSRDNVDTQYF
few	TRBV13	TRBJ2-1	16	TRBD2	TGTGCCAGCAGCCAAAGACTAGCGGAGTCCTACAATGAGCAGTTCTTC	CASSQRLAESYNEQFF
few	TRBV3-1	TRBJ2-7	15	-	TGTGCCAGCAGCCAAGGGAGCGTGGGGACCTACGAGCAGTACTTC	CASSQGSVGTYEQYF
many	TRBV11-1	TRBJ2-7	14	TRBD2	TGTGCCAGCAGCTTCCAGCGGGGACCCTACGCGCAGTACTTC	CASSFQRGPYAQYF
few	TRBV5-1	TRBJ1-2	14	TRBD1	TGCGCCAGCAGCCAAAGACAGGGGAGCTATGGCTACACCTTC	CASSQRQGSYGYTF
few	TRBV24-1	TRBJ1-2	15	-	TGTGCCACCAGTGATCCTACAGGGCCCTCCTATGGCTACACCTTC	CATSDPTGPSYGYTF
few	TRBV5-6	TRBJ2-7	14	TRBD2	TGTGCCAGCAGCCGTAGCGGGCCACTTGACGAGCAGTACTTC	CASSRSGPLDEQYF
medium-sized	TRBV7-3	TRBJ2-3	15	-	TGTGCCAGCAGCTTAACGGGTAGCCACACAGATACGCAGTATTTT	CASSLTGSHTDTQYF
many	TRBV12-3/TRBV12-4	TRBJ2-4	14	TRBD2	TGTGCCAGCAGTTCCGGGGGGGCCGGGAACATTCAGTACTTC	CASSSGGAGNIQYF
-	TRBV24-1	TRBJ2-1	15	TRBD1	TGTGCCACCAGTGGACAGGGGGCCTCGGTCAATGAGCAGTTCTTC	CATSGQGASVNEQFF
-	TRBV7-3	TRBJ1-2	16	TRBD1	TGTGCCAGCAGCTATCAGCCGGGACAGGGTTTGGTTGGCTACACCTTC	CASSYQPGQGLVGYTF
many	TRBV4-2	TRBJ2-7	14	-	TGTGCCAGCAGCCCCGGGACGCCCCCCTACGAGCAGTACTTC	CASSPGTPPYEQYF
few	TRBV5-1	TRBJ2-1	15	-	TGCGCCAGCAGCTTGGCGGGGTACCCTAACAATGAGCAGTTCTTC	CASSLAGYPNNEQFF
many	TRBV11-2	TRBJ2-1	16	TRBD2	TGTGCCAGCAGCCCCGAGGGACTAGTCGGAGACAATGAGCAGTTCTTC	CASSPEGLVGDNEQFF
many	TRBV12-3/TRBV12-4	TRBJ1-3	16	-	TGTGCCAGCAACCCCGACTGGGGGACCTCTGGAAACACCATATATTTT	CASNPDWGTSGNTIYF
few	TRBV7-9	TRBJ1-1	14	TRBD1	TGTGCCACCAACACGTTTACAGGGGGCACTGAAGCTTTCTTT	CATNTFTGGTEAFF
-	TRBV30	TRBJ1-1	14	TRBD1	TGTGCCTGGAGAGGGACAGGGGACAAGACTGAAGCTTTCTTT	CAWRGTGDKTEAFF
many	TRBV20-1	TRBJ2-7	12	-	TGCAGTGCTAGAGATGATGCGTACGAGCAGTACTTC	CSARDDAYEQYF
many	TRBV24-1	TRBJ1-2	13	-	TGTGCCACCAGTGATTTACCCGGCTATGGCTACACCTTC	CATSDLPGYGYTF
many	TRBV7-2	TRBJ1-1	14	-	TGTGCCAGCAGCCCTCCGGGAACGCGCGGTGAAGCTTTCTTT	CASSPPGTRGEAFF
-	TRBV5-4	TRBJ1-2	14	-	TGTGCCAGCAGCTTGGATCGACAGTCCTTAGGCTACACCTTC	CASSLDRQSLGYTF
many	TRBV6-2/TRBV6-3	TRBJ2-3	14	-	TGTGCCAGCAGTTACTCGGCTAGCCCAGATACGCAGTATTTT	CASSYSASPDTQYF
many	TRBV18	TRBJ2-3	16	TRBD2	TGTGCCAGCTCACCAGCGACTAGCGGGGGGCCGCATACGCAGTATTTT	CASSPATSGGPHTQYF
many	TRBV5-1	TRBJ2-1	13	-	TGCGCCAGCAGCTTGTACCAAGGCGGTGAGCAGTTCTTC	CASSLYQGGEQFF
many	TRBV5-1	TRBJ2-7	17	-	TGCGCCAGCAGCTTGGTGGTAGGAGGGCCGGTCGGCTCCGAGCAGTACTTC	CASSLVVGGPVGSEQYF
many	TRBV7-2	TRBJ2-7	14	TRBD2	TGTGCCAGCAGCTTAGTAGCGGGGGACTACGAGCAGTACTTC	CASSLVAGDYEQYF
few	TRBV2	TRBJ2-1	15	-	TGTGCCAGCAGTGACCTTCAGCGACACTACAATGAGCAGTTCTTC	CASSDLQRHYNEQFF
many	TRBV7-2	TRBJ2-3	16	-	TGTGCCAGCAGCTTATTGGGAGGATCTAGCACAGATACGCAGTATTTT	CASSLLGGSSTDTQYF
many	TRBV9	TRBJ2-7	16	-	TGTGCCAGCAGCGTAGCCCCTGGAGGGTCTGGCTACGAGCAGTACTTC	CASSVAPGGSGYEQYF
-	TRBV15	TRBJ1-2	14	-	TGTGCCACCAGCGAGCTGGGTGACAACTATGGCTACACCTTC	CATSELGDNYGYTF
many	TRBV25-1	TRBJ2-7	13	-	TGTGCCAGCAGTGAAGGACGTTTTCGCGAGCAGTACTTC	CASSEGRFREQYF
few	TRBV3-1	TRBJ1-6	13	-	TGTGCCAGCAACACAGGGCCAAATTCACCCCTCCACTTT	CASNTGPNSPLHF
many	TRBV5-1	TRBJ2-7	13	-	TGCGCCAGCAGCTTGGCTCAGCCGACGGAGCAGTACTTC	CASSLAQPTEQYF
many	TRBV6-2/TRBV6-3	TRBJ2-1	16	TRBD2	TGTGCCACGACCGGGACTAGCTTCTTCTCCTACAATGAGCAGTTCTTC	CATTGTSFFSYNEQFF
many	TRBV6-1	TRBJ2-7	15	TRBD1	TGTGCCAGCATCCCGCCCGGGACAGGGGGCAACGAGCAGTACTTC	CASIPPGTGGNEQYF